The source of this T cell receptor (beta chain) is a study of OX40 agonist ivuxolimab in advanced cancers. The table came from immunoSEQ multiplex PCR; TCRdb's copy has only in-frame clones and leaves some out. The sample holds over 55,000 clones, approximately 90% seen once. The TCR originated in an adult with an advanced solid tumor such as melanoma, head and neck, liver or kidney cancer. Sequenced here: CD4+ or CD8+ T cells sorted from blood, sampled in a trial of the OX40 agonist ivuxolimab.

The CDR3 sequence is CRGGDNYGYTF. The CDR3 DNA reads TGCAGAGGGGGGGATAACTATGGCTACACCTTC. The rearrangement uses TRBV20-1 and TRBJ1-2, with a possible D match to TRBD1 (6 bases). From germline, CDR1 is DFQATT and CDR2 SNEGSKA (reference sequence). The CDR3 contains 11 residues.